This entry is about one TCR beta chain. The data were taken from a study of blood T cell repertoires in COVID-19. Per the original data handling: Reference gene primer amplification in the assay estimated nucleated cell counts. The protocol was immunoSEQ multiplex PCR, while the TCRdb copy is restricted to in-frame clones and leaves out a portion. V and J calls and clone size are copied from that table; D and trimming were computed from the DNA. The sample includes roughly 250,000 clones, about 80% of them seen just once. CDR3 length: 16 amino acids. J gave up 11 bases and V 4 bases, and 14 bases lay outside the gene matches. In germline, CDR1 is SGDLS, CDR2 YYNGEE.

The receptor was derived from an elderly woman with acute or convalescent COVID-19. The chain combines TRBV9 with TRBJ1-6, with 8 bases identical to TRBD1. The sequenced sample consisted of peripheral blood. CDR3 sequence (DNA): TGTGCCAGCAGCCCAACGAGAGGACAGGGAGTTACACCCCTCCACTTT. Protein sequence: CASSPTRGQGVTPLHF.